Below, one T cell receptor beta chain is given with its context. The antigen is unknown. The record originates from a study of metastatic and nonmetastatic thyroid tumors. Broader study findings: Malignant thyroid tumors reportedly had TCR beta diversity that was significantly higher than in benign nodules, in blood and tumor.

Patients were all untreated before their thyroid surgery. Trimming took 4 bases from V and 7 from J, leaving 20 bases between them. The CDR3 is 16 amino acids. Germline values: CDR1 LNHDA, CDR2 SQIVND (reference sequence). Under the authors' procedure: Across clinicopathological groups, CDR3 differences served as the basis for building a distant-metastasis classifier for papillary thyroid cancer. With MiXCR, TCRdb reprocessed the PCR reads. The V and J calls and clone size are TCRdb's, not the authors'. Of tens of thousands of clones in the sample, roughly a sixth were seen once. The TCR comes from a male donor with papillary thyroid cancer or a benign thyroid nodule (not recorded which). Some clones in this sample may be carry-over from other donors' samples. The specimen sequenced was blood. This chain connects TRBV19 to TRBJ1-5; the D is unclear. The CDR3 DNA follows: TGTGCCAGTAGTACCCCTACTACGGTATGGCAACAGCCCCAGCATTTT. Protein sequence: CASSTPTTVWQQPQHF.